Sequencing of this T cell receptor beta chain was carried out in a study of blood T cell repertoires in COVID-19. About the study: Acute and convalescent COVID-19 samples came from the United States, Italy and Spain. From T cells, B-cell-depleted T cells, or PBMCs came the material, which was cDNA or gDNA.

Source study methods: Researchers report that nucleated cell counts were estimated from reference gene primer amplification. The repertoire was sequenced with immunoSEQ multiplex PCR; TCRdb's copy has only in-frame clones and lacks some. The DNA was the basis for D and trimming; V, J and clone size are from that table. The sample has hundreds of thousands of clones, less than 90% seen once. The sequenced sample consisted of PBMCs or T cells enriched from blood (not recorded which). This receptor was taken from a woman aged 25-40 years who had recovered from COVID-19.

CDR3 loop: CASRLSGRSTGELFF. CDR3 bases: TGTGCCAGCAGGCTGAGCGGGCGAAGTACCGGGGAGCTGTTTTTT. The rearrangement uses TRBV27 and TRBJ2-2; D may be TRBD2 (6 bases). The CDR3 has 15 residues. V was clipped by 6 bases and J by 5 bases, with 16 bases between them. Germline lookup yields CDR1 MNHEY and CDR2 SMNVEV (reference sequence).